The TCR beta chain under discussion was sequenced for a study of blood T cell repertoires in COVID-19. This CDR3 is 16 amino acids long. V was cut by 1 base and J by 0 bases, with 10 bases left in between. CDR1 is SGHTA, CDR2 FQGNSA, per germline. This table comes from immunoSEQ multiplex PCR, and its TCRdb copy is limited to in-frame clones, with some not included. Of some 120,000 clones in the sample, around 88% are singletons; the top ten hold roughly 5.5%. This TCR was recovered from a man older than 75 with active or convalescent COVID-19. The gene calls are TRBV7-2 and TRBJ1-3; D is perhaps TRBD1 (5 bases). Sample: peripheral blood. The CDR3 region is CASSLGTSSSGNTIYF. DNA of the CDR3: TGTGCCAGCAGCTTAGGGACAAGCAGCTCTGGAAACACCATATATTTT. The full variable domain, its missing parts supplied by reference TRBV7-2 and TRBJ1-3, is GAGVSQSPSNKVTEKGKDVELRCDPISGHTALYWYRQSLGQGLEFLIYFQGNSAPDKSGLPSDRFSAERTGGSVSTLTIQRTQQEDSAVYLCASSLGTSSSGNTIYFGEGSWLTVV.